These T cell receptor beta chains were read from a single sample in a study of cytomegalovirus exposure and HLA in healthy donors. Here immunoSEQ multiplex PCR was the method, and the copy in TCRdb shows in-frame clones only, minus some. This sample has approximately 58,000 clones, with 91% found just once. The sequenced sample consisted of PBMCs. These receptors were taken from a woman aged 25 to 39 in good health and CMV-seronegative. Each CDR3 is given with its conserved first and last residue. D genes are given only for firm matches. Rows give clone size only sometimes, using once, few, many, or a class for an expanded clone.

J: TRBJ1-5
V: TRBV5-4
D: TRBD1
size: NA
CDR3: CASSSQGDSNQPQHF

J: TRBJ2-7
V: TRBV5-6
D: NA
size: NA
CDR3: CASSLFPGGLSYEQYF

J: TRBJ2-1
V: TRBV7-3
D: TRBD2
size: NA
CDR3: CASSPITAGGRNEQFF

J: TRBJ2-1
V: TRBV25-1
D: NA
size: NA
CDR3: CASSEWAGLGREQFF

J: TRBJ2-1
V: TRBV10-3
D: TRBD2
size: NA
CDR3: CAISESFGSGSTGYNEQFF

J: TRBJ2-1
V: TRBV19
D: TRBD2
size: NA
CDR3: CASSISGGKINEQFF

J: TRBJ2-3
V: TRBV18
D: NA
size: NA
CDR3: CASSPRAAESTDTQYF

J: TRBJ1-1
V: TRBV6-1
D: TRBD1
size: NA
CDR3: CASPPGQGLLAFF

J: TRBJ1-2
V: TRBV6-5
D: NA
size: once
CDR3: CASSYEGTGYGYTF

J: TRBJ2-7
V: TRBV7-9
D: NA
size: NA
CDR3: CASSFWSRGPGTATYEQYF

J: TRBJ2-7
V: TRBV11-1
D: TRBD2
size: NA
CDR3: CASSSRSGRLYEQYF

J: TRBJ2-5
V: TRBV7-3
D: NA
size: NA
CDR3: CASSLNSGASETQYF

J: TRBJ1-1
V: TRBV7-9
D: NA
size: NA
CDR3: CASSSDFLSNTEAFF

J: TRBJ1-1
V: TRBV5-1
D: NA
size: NA
CDR3: CASSFSGNTEAFF

J: TRBJ2-1
V: TRBV19
D: TRBD2
size: NA
CDR3: CASRTSGTREQFF

J: TRBJ2-1
V: TRBV10-3
D: NA
size: NA
CDR3: CAIIGQFF

J: TRBJ2-1
V: TRBV5-1
D: NA
size: NA
CDR3: CASSRTVQGGNEQFF

J: TRBJ2-3
V: TRBV6-1
D: TRBD2
size: NA
CDR3: CASSVSSGRSDTQYF

J: TRBJ2-3
V: TRBV27
D: NA
size: once
CDR3: CASRSVRRTDTQYF

J: TRBJ1-5
V: TRBV5-6
D: NA
size: NA
CDR3: CASSWARGAQPQHF

J: TRBJ2-5
V: TRBV18
D: TRBD2
size: NA
CDR3: CASSPREGGLAEETQYF

J: TRBJ2-7
V: TRBV7-9
D: TRBD2
size: few
CDR3: CASSVEGLAGVEQYF

J: TRBJ2-2
V: TRBV6-4
D: NA
size: NA
CDR3: CASSSRGELFF

J: TRBJ2-5
V: TRBV7-8
D: NA
size: NA
CDR3: CASSLGVLETQYF

J: TRBJ2-7
V: TRBV19
D: TRBD1
size: NA
CDR3: CASSSPPGQGTSGQYF

J: TRBJ2-7
V: TRBV7-8
D: TRBD1
size: NA
CDR3: CASSSDPGQGFGVSYEQYF

J: TRBJ1-4
V: TRBV6-1
D: NA
size: NA
CDR3: CASSDPRTREKLFF

J: TRBJ2-6
V: TRBV27
D: NA
size: NA
CDR3: CASSLLGAVGAGANVLTF

J: TRBJ2-7
V: TRBV5-6
D: NA
size: NA
CDR3: CASSLDVGDEQYF

J: TRBJ2-1
V: TRBV2
D: TRBD2
size: NA
CDR3: CASSDHLAGGPYNEQFF

J: TRBJ2-1
V: TRBV7-7
D: TRBD2
size: NA
CDR3: CASSLLAGGFNEQFF

J: TRBJ1-1
V: TRBV7-9
D: NA
size: NA
CDR3: CASSFVGGTEAFF

J: TRBJ2-7
V: TRBV18
D: NA
size: once
CDR3: CASSPLEGVSYEQYF

J: TRBJ2-2
V: TRBV28
D: NA
size: NA
CDR3: CASSLGLPSRTGELFF

J: TRBJ1-2
V: TRBV6-1
D: NA
size: NA
CDR3: CASSERSLVNYGYTF

J: TRBJ1-1
V: TRBV5-1
D: NA
size: NA
CDR3: CASSGGRDGTEAFF

J: TRBJ2-7
V: TRBV7-9
D: TRBD2
size: NA
CDR3: CASSLAGAYEQYF

J: TRBJ2-5
V: TRBV7-6
D: TRBD2
size: NA
CDR3: CASSSITSGQGATQYF